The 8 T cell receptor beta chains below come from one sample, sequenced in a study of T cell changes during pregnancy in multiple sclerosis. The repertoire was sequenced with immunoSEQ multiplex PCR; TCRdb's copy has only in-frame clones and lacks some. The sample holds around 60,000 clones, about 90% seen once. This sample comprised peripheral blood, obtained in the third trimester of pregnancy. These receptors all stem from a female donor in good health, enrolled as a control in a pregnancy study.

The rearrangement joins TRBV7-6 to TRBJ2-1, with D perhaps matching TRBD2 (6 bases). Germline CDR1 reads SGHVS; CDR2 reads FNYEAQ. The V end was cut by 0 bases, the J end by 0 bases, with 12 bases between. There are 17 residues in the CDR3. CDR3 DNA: TGTGCCAGCAGCTTAGCGCGAACCGGGAGCTCCTACAATGAGCAGTTCTTC. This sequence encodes CASSLARTGSSYNEQFF.

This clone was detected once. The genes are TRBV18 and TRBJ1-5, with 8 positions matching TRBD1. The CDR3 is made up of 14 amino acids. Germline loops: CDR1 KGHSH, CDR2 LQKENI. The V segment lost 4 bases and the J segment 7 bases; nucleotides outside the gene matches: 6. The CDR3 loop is CASSRQGADQPQHF. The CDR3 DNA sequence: TGTGCCAGCTCACGGCAGGGGGCAGACCAGCCCCAGCATTTT.

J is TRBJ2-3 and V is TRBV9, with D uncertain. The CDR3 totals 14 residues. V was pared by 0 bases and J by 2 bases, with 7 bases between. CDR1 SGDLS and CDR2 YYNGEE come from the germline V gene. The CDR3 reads CASSVARSTDTQYF. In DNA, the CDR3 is TGTGCCAGCAGCGTAGCGAGGTCCACAGATACGCAGTATTTT.

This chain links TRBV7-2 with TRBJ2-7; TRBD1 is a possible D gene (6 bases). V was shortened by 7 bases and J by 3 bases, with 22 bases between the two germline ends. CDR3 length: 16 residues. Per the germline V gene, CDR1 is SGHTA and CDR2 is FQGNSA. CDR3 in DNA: TGTGCCAGCACCCAAGGTCTGAACAGGGATGACTACGAGCAGTACTTC. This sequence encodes CASTQGLNRDDYEQYF.

The CDR3 DNA reads TGTGCAACTAGCGGGGGCACAGATACGCAGTATTTT. It translates to CATSGGTDTQYF. J is TRBJ2-3 and V is TRBV5-6; the match to TRBD2 covers 10 bases. Germline loops: CDR1 SGHDT, CDR2 YYEEEE. This CDR3 comprises 12 residues. Full variable domain (rest looked up from reference TRBV5-6 and TRBJ2-3): DAGVTQSPTHLIKTRGQQVTLRCSPKSGHDTVSWYQQALGQGPQFIFQYYEEEERQRGNFPDRFSGHQFPNYSSELNVNALLLGDSALYLCATSGGTDTQYFGPGTRLTVL.

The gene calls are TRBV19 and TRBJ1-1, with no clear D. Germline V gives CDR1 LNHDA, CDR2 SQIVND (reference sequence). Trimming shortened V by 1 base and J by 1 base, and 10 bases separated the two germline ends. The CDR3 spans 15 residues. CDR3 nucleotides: TGTGCCAGTAGTATAGTTTCAGTTCGGAACACTGAAGCTTTCTTT. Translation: CASSIVSVRNTEAFF.

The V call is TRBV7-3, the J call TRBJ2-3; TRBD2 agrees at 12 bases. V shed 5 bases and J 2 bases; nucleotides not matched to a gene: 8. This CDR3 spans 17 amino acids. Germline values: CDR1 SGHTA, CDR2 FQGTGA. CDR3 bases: TGTGCCAGCAGCGCCCAGACTAGCGGGGGTGTCACAGATACGCAGTATTTT. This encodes CASSAQTSGGVTDTQYF.

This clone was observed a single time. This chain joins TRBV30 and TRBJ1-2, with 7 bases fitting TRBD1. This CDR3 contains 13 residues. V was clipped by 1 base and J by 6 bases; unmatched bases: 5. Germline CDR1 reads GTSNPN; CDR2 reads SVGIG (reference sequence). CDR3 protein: CAWSAGTVDGYTF. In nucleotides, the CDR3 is TGTGCCTGGAGTGCTGGGACAGTGGATGGCTACACCTTC.